The clone carrying this T cell receptor (beta chain) was counted ten times or more. The antigen is not known. The data were taken from a study of T cells after yellow fever vaccination. For TCR, cDNA came from 5'RACE template switching, which added a universal primer site and UMIs. TCRdb processed the 5' RACE reads anew with MiXCR; each CDR3 protein has one entry. In the table there are around 300,000 distinct CDR3 sequences, about 4.5% of which are singletons. The CDR3 extends over 14 amino acids. Trimming left V 2 bases short and J 4 bases short, with 11 bases between. Study-level findings and limits: The secondary response was weaker but peaked faster, day 5 versus 15.

Sequences were derived from PBMCs, sampled 15 days after the yellow fever booster vaccination. This chain joins TRBV12-3 or TRBV12-4 and TRBJ1-1; D is undetermined. The TCR was taken from a man in his late teens or twenties who received the YFV17D yellow fever vaccine. CDR3 DNA: TGTGCCAGCAGTTTACGGAACTATATCACTGAAGCTTTCTTT. It specifies CASSLRNYITEAFF.